This section outlines one T cell receptor (beta chain) sequence together with its context. Germline CDR1 reads SNHLY; CDR2 reads FYNNEI. The CDR3 runs 13 residues. V gave up 8 bases and J gave up 4 bases, with 9 bases separating them. RNA transcripts were the template, and TCR beta CDR3 regions were amplified from them. First-round RT-PCR relied on HTBI primers, and a second-round multiplex PCR came next. TCRdb re-analysed the multiplex PCR reads in MiXCR, keeping a single row per CDR3 protein. The sample records 660,000 or so distinct CDR3 sequences, about two fifths being singletons. The data stem from a study of Graves' ophthalmopathy and Graves' hyperthyroidism. Moderately to severely active ophthalmopathy under 3 months, CAS at least 3, NOSPECS at least 4. The PBMC fraction was derived from around 9.4 ml of fresh peripheral blood.

The rearrangement links TRBV2 to TRBJ2-6, with D possibly being TRBD1 (6 bases). Material for sequencing was peripheral blood. This TCR was recovered from an adult man with Graves' ophthalmopathy. CDR3 nucleotide sequence: TGTGCCAGCGCCGGGACAGGGGCCAACGTCCTGACTTTC. This codes for CASAGTGANVLTF. The full variable domain, in which reference TRBV2 and TRBJ2-6 provide the parts outside the CDR3, is EPEVTQTPSHQVTQMGQEVILRCVPISNHLYFYWYRQILGQKVEFLVSFYNNEISEKSEIFDDQFSVERPDGSNFTLKIRSTKLEDSAMYFCASAGTGANVLTFGAGSRLTVL.